The clone carrying this TCR beta chain was seen a handful of times. A single record per CDR3 protein comes from TCRdb applying MiXCR to the RT-PCR reads. The sample holds around 700,000 distinct CDR3 sequences; 12% to 15% are singletons and the top ten take 3% to 4.5%. The CDR3 has 15 amino acids. The ends were cut back, 4 bases at V and 5 bases at J, with 18 bases in the middle. In germline, CDR1 is SGHRS, CDR2 YFSETQ. This TCR was sampled from a female donor in good health, serving as a healthy control. The specimen sequenced was memory CD4+ T cells from blood. J is TRBJ1-1 and V is TRBV5-1, with a tentative D call TRBD1 (5 bases). CDR3 bases: TGCGCCAGCAGCCCCCCCGGTGGGGGAGGGACTGAAGCTTTCTTT. It is translated as CASSPPGGGGTEAFF.